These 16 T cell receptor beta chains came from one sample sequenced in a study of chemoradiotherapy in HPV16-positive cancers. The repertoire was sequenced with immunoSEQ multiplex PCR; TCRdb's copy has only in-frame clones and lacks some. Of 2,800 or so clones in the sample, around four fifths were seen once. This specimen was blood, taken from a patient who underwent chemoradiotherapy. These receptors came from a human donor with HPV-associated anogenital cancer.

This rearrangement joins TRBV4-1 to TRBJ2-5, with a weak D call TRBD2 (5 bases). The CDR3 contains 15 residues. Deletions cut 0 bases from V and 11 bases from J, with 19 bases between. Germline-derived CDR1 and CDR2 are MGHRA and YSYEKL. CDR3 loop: CASSQEIKDSIGQYF. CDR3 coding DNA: TGCGCCAGCAGCCAAGAAATAAAGGACTCCATCGGGCAGTACTTC.

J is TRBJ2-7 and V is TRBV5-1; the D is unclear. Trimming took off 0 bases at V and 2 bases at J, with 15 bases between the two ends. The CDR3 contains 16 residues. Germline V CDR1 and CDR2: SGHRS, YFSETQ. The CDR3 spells CASSLDGTRPAYEQYF. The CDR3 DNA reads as TGCGCCAGCAGCTTGGATGGCACCAGACCGGCCTACGAGCAGTACTTC.

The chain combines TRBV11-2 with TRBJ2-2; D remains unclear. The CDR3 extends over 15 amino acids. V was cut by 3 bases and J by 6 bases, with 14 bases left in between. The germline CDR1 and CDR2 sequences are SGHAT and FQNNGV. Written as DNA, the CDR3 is TGTGCCAGCAGCTTCACGGAAGTAGGGTCCGGGGAGCTGTTTTTT. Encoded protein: CASSFTEVGSGELFF.

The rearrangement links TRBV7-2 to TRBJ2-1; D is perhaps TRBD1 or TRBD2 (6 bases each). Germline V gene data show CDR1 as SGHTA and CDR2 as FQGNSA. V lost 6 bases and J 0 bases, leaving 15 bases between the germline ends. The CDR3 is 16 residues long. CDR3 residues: CASRARGGSSYNEQFF. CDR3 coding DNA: TGTGCCAGCAGGGCGAGAGGGGGGAGCTCCTACAATGAGCAGTTCTTC.

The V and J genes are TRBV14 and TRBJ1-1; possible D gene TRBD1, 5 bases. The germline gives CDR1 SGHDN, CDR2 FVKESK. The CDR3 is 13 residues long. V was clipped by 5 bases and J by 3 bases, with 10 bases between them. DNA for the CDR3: TGTGCCAGCAGCAAAGTGGGGGACACTGAAGCTTTCTTT. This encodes CASSKVGDTEAFF.

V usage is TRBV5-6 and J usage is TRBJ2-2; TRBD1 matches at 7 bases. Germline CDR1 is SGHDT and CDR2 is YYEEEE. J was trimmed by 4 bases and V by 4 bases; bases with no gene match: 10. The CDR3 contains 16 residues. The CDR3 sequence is CASSAPRDSLTGELFF. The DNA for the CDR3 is TGTGCCAGCAGCGCACCCCGGGACAGCCTCACCGGGGAGCTGTTTTTT. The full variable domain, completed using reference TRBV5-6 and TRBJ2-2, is DAGVTQSPTHLIKTRGQQVTLRCSPKSGHDTVSWYQQALGQGPQFIFQYYEEEERQRGNFPDRFSGHQFPNYSSELNVNALLLGDSALYLCASSAPRDSLTGELFFGEGSRLTVL.

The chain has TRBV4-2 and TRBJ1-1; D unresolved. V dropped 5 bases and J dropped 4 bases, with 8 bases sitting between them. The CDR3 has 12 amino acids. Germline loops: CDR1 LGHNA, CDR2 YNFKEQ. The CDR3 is CASSFDTTEAFF. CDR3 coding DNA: TGTGCCAGCAGCTTTGATACCACTGAAGCTTTCTTT.

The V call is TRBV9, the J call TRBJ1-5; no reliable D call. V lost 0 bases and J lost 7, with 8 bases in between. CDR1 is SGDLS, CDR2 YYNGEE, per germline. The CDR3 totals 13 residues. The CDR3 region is CASSVGMGQPQHF. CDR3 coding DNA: TGTGCCAGCAGCGTAGGTATGGGGCAGCCCCAGCATTTT.

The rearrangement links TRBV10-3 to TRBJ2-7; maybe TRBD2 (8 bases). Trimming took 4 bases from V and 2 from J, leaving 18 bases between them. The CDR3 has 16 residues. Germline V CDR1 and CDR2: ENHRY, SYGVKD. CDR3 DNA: TGTGCCATCAGTGGTCGGGGGGGACAGTTAACCTACGAGCAGTACTTC. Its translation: CAISGRGGQLTYEQYF.

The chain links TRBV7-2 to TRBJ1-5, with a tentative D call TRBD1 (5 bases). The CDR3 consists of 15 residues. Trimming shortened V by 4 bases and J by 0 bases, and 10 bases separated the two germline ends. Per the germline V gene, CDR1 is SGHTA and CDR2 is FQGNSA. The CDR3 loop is CASSSQGYSNQPQHF. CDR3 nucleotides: TGTGCCAGCAGCTCCCAGGGTTATAGCAATCAGCCCCAGCATTTT.

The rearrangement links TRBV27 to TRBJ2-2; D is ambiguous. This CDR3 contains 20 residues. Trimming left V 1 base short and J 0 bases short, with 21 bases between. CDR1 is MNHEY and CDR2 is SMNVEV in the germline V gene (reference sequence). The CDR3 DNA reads TGTGCCAGCAGTTTATTCTCGTGGCGATTCGGATCACCGAACACCGGGGAGCTGTTTTTT. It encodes CASSLFSWRFGSPNTGELFF.

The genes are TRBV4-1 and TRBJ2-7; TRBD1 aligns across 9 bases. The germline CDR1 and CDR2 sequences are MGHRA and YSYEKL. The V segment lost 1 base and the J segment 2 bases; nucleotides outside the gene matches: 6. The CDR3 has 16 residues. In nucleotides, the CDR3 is TGCGCCAGCAGCCAAGGCGGGGACAGGGTGACCTACGAGCAGTACTTC. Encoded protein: CASSQGGDRVTYEQYF.

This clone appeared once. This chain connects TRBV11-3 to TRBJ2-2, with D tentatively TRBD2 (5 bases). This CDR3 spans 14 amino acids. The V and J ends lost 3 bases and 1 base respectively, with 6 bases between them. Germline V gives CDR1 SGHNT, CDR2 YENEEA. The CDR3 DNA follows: TGTGCCAGCAGCTTTACTAGGAACACCGGGGAGCTGTTTTTT. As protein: CASSFTRNTGELFF.

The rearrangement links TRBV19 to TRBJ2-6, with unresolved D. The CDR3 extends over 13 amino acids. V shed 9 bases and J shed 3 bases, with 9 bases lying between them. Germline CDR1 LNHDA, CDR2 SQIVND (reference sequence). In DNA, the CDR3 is TGTGCCAGCCTGGCCCATGGGGCCAACGTCCTGACTTTC. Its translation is CASLAHGANVLTF. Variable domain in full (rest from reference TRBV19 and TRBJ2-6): DGGITQSPKYLFRKEGQNVTLSCEQNLNHDAMYWYRQDPGQGLRLIYYSQIVNDFQKGDIAEGYSVSREKKESFPLTVTSAQKNPTAFYLCASLAHGANVLTFGAGSRLTVL.

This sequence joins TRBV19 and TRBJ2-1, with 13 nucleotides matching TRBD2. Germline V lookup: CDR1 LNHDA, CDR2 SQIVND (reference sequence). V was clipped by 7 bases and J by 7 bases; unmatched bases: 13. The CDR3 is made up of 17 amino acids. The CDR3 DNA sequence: TGTGCCAGTAAAAGTCAGGAGGGACTAGCGGGGAAGAATGAGCAGTTCTTC. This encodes CASKSQEGLAGKNEQFF.

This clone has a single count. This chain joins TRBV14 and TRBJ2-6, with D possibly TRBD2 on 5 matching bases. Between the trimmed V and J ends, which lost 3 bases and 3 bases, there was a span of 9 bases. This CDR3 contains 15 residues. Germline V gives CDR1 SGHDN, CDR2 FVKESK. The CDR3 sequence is CASSHEGGGANVLTF. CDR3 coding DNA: TGTGCCAGCAGCCATGAGGGCGGTGGGGCCAACGTCCTGACTTTC.